This TCR beta chain originates from a study of blood T cell repertoires in COVID-19. On the study more broadly: Donors in the United States, Italy and Spain gave samples during acute or convalescent COVID-19.

The table came from immunoSEQ multiplex PCR; TCRdb's copy has only in-frame clones and leaves some out. The data hold about 150,000 clones, with approximately 88% observed a single time. The sequence derives from a woman aged 55 to 70 with acute or convalescent COVID-19. The source material was peripheral blood.

The CDR3 spells CAGDGGRGEKLFF. CDR3 sequence (DNA): TGCGCCGGTGACGGGGGGCGCGGTGAAAAACTGTTTTTT. The V gene is TRBV23-1, the J gene TRBJ1-4; possibly TRBD1 for D (6 bases). TRBV23-1 is assigned to the ORF class and has an uncertain function. CDR3 length: 13 amino acids. V lost 11 bases and J 7 bases, leaving 17 bases between the germline ends.